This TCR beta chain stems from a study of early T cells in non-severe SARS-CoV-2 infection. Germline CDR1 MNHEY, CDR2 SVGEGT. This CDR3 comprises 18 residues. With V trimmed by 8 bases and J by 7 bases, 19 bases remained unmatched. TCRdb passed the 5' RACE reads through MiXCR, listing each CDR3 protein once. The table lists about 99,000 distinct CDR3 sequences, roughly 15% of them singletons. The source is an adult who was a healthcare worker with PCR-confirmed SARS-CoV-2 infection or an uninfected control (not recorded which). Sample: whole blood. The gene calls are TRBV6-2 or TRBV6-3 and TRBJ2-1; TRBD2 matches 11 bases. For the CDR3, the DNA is TGTGCCAGCCTGCCGACTAGCGGGATTTTGAAGTCGGGTAATGAGCAGTTCTTC. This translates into CASLPTSGILKSGNEQFF.